This T cell receptor (beta chain) appears in the sequencing data of a study of fetal regulatory T cell absence and autoimmunity. Study-level findings and limits: Cord blood and pancreas showed broadly similar TRB gene family usage.

Repertoires were generated with immunoSEQ multiplex PCR, while TCRdb's copy carries only in-frame clones and drops some. The sample lists some 87,000 clones; about 78% were seen once. This clone was seen only once. The antigen remains undetermined. The CDR3 is 14 amino acids. V lost 6 bases and J 4 bases, leaving 12 bases between the germline ends. Germline CDR1 is MNHNY and CDR2 is SVGAGI (reference sequence). The clonotype comes from a male donor with IPEX syndrome. The chain links TRBV6-6 to TRBJ2-2; D may match TRBD1 or TRBD2 (5 bases each). Source material: pancreas tissue. The CDR3 protein is CASRPGPLTGELFF. For the CDR3, the DNA is TGTGCCAGCAGACCGGGACCACTCACCGGGGAGCTGTTTTTT.